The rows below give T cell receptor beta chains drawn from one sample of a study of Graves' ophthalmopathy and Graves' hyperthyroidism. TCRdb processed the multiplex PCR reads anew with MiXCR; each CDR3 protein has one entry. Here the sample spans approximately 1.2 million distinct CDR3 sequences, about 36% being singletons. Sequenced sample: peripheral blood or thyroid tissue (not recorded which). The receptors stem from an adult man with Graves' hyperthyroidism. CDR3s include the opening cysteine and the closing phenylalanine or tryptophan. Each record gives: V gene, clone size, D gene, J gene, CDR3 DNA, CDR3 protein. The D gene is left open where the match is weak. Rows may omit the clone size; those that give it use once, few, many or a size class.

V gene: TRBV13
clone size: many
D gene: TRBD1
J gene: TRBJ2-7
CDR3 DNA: TGTGCCAGCAGCTTAAGGACAGGGGCGAACGAGCAGTACTTC
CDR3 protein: CASSLRTGANEQYF

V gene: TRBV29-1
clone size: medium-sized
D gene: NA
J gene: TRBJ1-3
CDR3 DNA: TGCAGCGTTAGGGACTACACCTCTGGAAACACCATATATTTT
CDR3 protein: CSVRDYTSGNTIYF

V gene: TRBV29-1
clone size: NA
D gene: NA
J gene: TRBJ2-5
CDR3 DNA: TGCAGCGTTCTCCACAGGGGGGGTTTC
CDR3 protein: CSVLHRGGF

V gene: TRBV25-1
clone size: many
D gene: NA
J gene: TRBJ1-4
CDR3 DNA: TGTGCCAGCACCGGGGGGGCACGGGAAAAACTGTTTTTT
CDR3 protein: CASTGGAREKLFF

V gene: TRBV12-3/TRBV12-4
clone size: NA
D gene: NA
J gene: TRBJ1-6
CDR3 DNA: TGTGCCAGTAGAGGGGTTATGAATTCACCCCTCCACTTT
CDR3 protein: CASRGVMNSPLHF

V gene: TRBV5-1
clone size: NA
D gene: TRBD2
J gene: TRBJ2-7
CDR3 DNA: TGCGCCAGCAGCCCTGGCGGGACTAGCGGCTACGAGCAGTACTTC
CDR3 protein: CASSPGGTSGYEQYF

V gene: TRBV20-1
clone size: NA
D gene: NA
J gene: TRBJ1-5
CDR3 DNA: TGCAGTGCGACCAAGATGATTAGCAATCAGCCCCAGCATTTT
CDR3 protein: CSATKMISNQPQHF

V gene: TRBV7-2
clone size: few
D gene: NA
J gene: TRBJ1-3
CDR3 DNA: TGTGCCAGCAGCTCCCCGGCAGGGATAGGAAACACCATATATTTT
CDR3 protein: CASSSPAGIGNTIYF

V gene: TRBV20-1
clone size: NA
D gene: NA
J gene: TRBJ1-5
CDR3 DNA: TGCAGTGCTAGATTTCCCCGTAGCAATCAGCCCCAGCATTTT
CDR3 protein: CSARFPRSNQPQHF

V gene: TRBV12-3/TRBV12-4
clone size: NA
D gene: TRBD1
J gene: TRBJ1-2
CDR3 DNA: TGTGCCAGCAGAACAGGGGAAGGGACATCCTTTCACTATGGCTACACCTTC
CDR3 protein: CASRTGEGTSFHYGYTF

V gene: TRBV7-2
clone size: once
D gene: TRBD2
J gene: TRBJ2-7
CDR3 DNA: TGTGCCAGCAGCTTAGGGTCTAGCGGGGGGGCTCTCGAGCAGTACTTC
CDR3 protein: CASSLGSSGGALEQYF

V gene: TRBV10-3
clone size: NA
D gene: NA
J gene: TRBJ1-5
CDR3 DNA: TGTGCCAGCTCAAACGACGTTGCAGGGAGCAATCAGCCCCAGCATTTT
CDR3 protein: CASSNDVAGSNQPQHF

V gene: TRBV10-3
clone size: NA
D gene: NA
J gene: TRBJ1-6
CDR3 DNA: TGTGCCATCAGTAAAAGACAAAGTAATTCACCCCTCCACTTT
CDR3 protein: CAISKRQSNSPLHF

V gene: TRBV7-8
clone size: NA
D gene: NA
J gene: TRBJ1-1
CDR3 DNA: TGTGCCAGCAGCCCGAACAGGGACTTTAGTCACACTGAAGCTTTCTTT
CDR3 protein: CASSPNRDFSHTEAFF

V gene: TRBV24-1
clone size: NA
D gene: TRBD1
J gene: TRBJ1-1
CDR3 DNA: TGTGCCACCAGTGATGAGGACAGGGGGCGACTTCAGGCAAAAAGGCAAATGAACACTGAAGCTTTCTTT
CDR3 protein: CATSDEDRGRLQAKRQMNTEAFF

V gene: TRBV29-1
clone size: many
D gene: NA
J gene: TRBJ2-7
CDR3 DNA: TGCAGCGTGGGCCGGACAGCACTTGGCGGCGAGCAGTACTTC
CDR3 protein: CSVGRTALGGEQYF

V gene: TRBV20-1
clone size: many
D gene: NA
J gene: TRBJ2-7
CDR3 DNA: TGCAGTGCGCCCGCCGCCGTCTCCTACGAGCAGTACTTC
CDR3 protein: CSAPAAVSYEQYF

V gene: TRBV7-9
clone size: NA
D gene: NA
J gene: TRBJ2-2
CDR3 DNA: TGTGCCAGCAGTACCACTAGAGGGTCCGACACCGGGGAGCTGTTTTTT
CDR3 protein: CASSTTRGSDTGELFF

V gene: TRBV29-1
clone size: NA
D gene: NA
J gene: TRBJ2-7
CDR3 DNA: TGCAGCGTTGATCAGGGTGTCAACGAGCAGTACTTC
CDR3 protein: CSVDQGVNEQYF

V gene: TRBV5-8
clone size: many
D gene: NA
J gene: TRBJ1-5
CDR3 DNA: TGTGCCAGCAGCTCGGGGGCAGGGGCGCTGAATCAGCCCCAGCATTTT
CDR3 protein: CASSSGAGALNQPQHF

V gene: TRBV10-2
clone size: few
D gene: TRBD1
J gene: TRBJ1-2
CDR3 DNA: TGTGCCAGCAGTGAGCCGGACAGGGGACGAGGCTACACCTTC
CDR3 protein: CASSEPDRGRGYTF

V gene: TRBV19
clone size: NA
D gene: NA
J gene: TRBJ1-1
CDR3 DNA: TGTGCCAGTAGTACCCGGACGAACACTGAAGCTTTCTTT
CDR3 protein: CASSTRTNTEAFF

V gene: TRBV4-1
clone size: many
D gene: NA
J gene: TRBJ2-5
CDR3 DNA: TGCGCCAGCAGCCCGGGACGGTCCCAAGAGACCCAGTACTTC
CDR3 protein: CASSPGRSQETQYF

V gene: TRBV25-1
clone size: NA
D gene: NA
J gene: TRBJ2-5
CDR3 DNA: TGTGCCAGCAGTTTTGGTCAGTACAATCAGCCCCAGTACTTC
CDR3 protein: CASSFGQYNQPQYF

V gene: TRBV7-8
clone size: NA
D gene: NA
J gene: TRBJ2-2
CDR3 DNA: TGTGCCAGCAGGCGAGAGGCTTCGAACACCGGGGAGCTGTTTTTT
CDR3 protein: CASRREASNTGELFF

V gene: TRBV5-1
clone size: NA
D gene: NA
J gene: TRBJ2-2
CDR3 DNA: TGCGCCAGCAGCTTGGATGCATATGGGAGCACCTGGGAGCTGTTTTTT
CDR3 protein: CASSLDAYGSTWELFF

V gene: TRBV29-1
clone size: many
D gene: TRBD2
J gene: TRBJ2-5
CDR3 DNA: TGCAGCGTTGGCCCTACTAGCGGGAGACAAGAGACCCAGTACTTC
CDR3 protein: CSVGPTSGRQETQYF

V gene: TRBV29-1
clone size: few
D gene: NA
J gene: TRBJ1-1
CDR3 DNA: TGCAGCGTTGTACCAGGGGCCAAAGAAGCTTTCTTT
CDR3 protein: CSVVPGAKEAFF

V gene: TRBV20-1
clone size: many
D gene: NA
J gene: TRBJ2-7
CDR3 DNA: TGCAGTGCTAGAGTGTTCCCCGTGGCAGTTGGCTACGAGCAGTACTTC
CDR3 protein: CSARVFPVAVGYEQYF